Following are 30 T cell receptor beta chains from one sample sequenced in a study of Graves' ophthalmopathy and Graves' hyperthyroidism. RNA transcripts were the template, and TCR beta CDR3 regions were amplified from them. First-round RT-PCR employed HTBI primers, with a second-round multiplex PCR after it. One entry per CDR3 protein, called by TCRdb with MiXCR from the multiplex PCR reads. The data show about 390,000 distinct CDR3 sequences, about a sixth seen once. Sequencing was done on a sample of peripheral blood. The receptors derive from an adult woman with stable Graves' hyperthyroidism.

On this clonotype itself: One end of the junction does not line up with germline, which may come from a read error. The CDR3 DNA is TGTGCCTGCAGTTGGGGACAAGCGAACACTGAAGCTTTCTTT. Encoded protein: CACSWGQANTEAFF. The genes are TRBV12-3 or TRBV12-4 and TRBJ1-1; TRBD1 is a possible D gene (6 bases). The CDR3 loop spans 14 amino acids.

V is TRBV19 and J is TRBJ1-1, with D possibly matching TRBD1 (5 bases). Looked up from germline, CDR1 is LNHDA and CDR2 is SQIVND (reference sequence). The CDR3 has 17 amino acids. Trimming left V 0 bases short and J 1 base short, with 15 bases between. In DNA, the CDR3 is TGTGCCAGTAGTATAGACTTCGGGGCAGGCCCGAACACTGAAGCTTTCTTT. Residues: CASSIDFGAGPNTEAFF. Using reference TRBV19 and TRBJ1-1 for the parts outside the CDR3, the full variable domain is DGGITQSPKYLFRKEGQNVTLSCEQNLNHDAMYWYRQDPGQGLRLIYYSQIVNDFQKGDIAEGYSVSREKKESFPLTVTSAQKNPTAFYLCASSIDFGAGPNTEAFFGQGTRLTVV.

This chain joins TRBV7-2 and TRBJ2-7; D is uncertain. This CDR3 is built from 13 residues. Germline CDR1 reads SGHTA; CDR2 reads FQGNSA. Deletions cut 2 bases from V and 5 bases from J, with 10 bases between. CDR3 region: CASSLSTRNEQYF. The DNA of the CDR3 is TGTGCCAGCAGCTTATCGACTCGAAACGAGCAGTACTTC.

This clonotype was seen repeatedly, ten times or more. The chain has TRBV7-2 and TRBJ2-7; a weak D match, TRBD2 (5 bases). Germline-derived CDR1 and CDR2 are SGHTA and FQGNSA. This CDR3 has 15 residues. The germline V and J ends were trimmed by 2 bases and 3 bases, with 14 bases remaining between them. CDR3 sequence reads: CASSLSPSRGYEQYF. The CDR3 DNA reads TGTGCCAGCAGCTTATCGCCCAGCCGGGGCTACGAGCAGTACTTC. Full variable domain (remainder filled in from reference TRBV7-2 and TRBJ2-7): GAGVSQSPSNKVTEKGKDVELRCDPISGHTALYWYRQSLGQGLEFLIYFQGNSAPDKSGLPSDRFSAERTGGSVSTLTIQRTQQEDSAVYLCASSLSPSRGYEQYFGPGTRLTVT.

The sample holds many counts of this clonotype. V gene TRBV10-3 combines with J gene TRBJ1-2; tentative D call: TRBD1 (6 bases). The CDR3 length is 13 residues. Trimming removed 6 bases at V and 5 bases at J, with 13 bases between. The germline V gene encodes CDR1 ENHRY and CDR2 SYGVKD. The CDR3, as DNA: TGTGCCATCAGCTTCGGACAGAAGTATGGCTACACCTTC. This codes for CAISFGQKYGYTF.

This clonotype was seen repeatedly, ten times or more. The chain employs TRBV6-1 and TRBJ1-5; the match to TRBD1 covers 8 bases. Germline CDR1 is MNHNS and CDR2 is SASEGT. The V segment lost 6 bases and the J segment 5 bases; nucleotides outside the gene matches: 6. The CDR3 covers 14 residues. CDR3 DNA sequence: TGTGCCAGCAGGACAGGGGCGGGAGATCAGCCCCAGCATTTT. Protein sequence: CASRTGAGDQPQHF.

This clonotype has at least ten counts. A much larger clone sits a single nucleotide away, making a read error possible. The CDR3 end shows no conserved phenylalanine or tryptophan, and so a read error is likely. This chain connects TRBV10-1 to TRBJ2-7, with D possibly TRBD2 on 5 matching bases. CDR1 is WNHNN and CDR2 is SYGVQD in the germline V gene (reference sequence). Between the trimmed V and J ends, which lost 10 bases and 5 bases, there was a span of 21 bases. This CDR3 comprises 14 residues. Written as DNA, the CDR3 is TGCGCCACCCCGGGCCGCGTGGAGGAAGACGAGCAGTACCTC. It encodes CATPGRVEEDEQYL.

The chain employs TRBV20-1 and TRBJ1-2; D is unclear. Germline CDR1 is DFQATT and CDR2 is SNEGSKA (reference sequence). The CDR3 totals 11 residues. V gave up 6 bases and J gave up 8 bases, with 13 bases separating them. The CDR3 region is CSAPLGLGYTF. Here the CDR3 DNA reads TGCAGTGCCCCCCTGGGGTTGGGCTACACCTTC.

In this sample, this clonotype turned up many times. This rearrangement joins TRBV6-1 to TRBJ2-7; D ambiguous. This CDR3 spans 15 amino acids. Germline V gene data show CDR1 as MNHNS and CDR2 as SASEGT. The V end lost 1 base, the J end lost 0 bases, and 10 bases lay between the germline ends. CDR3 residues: CASSEEYHSSYEQYF. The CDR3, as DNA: TGTGCCAGCAGTGAAGAATACCACAGCTCCTACGAGCAGTACTTC.

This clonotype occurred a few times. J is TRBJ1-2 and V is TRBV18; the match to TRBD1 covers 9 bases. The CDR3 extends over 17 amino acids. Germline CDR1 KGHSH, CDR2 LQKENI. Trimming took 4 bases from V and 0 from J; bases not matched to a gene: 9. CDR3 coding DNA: TGTGCCAGCTCACTCTCTTCGGACAGGGGAGCTAACTATGGCTACACCTTC. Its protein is CASSLSSDRGANYGYTF.

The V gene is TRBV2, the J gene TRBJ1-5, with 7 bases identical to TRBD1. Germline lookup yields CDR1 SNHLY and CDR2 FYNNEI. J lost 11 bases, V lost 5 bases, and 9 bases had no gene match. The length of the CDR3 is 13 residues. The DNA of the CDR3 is TGTGCCAGCAGTAACAGCGACAGGGAGGCCCAGCATTTT. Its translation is CASSNSDREAQHF.

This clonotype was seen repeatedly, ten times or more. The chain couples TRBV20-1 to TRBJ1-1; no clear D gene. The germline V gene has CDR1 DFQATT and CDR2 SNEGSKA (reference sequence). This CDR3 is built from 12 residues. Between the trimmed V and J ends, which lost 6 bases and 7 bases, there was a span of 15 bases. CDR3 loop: CSATRSESEAFF. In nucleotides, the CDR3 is TGCAGTGCCACGAGATCGGAAAGTGAAGCTTTCTTT.

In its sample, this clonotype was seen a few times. This CDR3 reads CASSLGLATYQETQYF. In DNA, the CDR3 is TGTGCCAGCAGTTTGGGCCTAGCGACATACCAAGAGACCCAGTACTTC. The chain employs TRBV27 and TRBJ2-5, with D possibly TRBD2 on 6 matching bases. The germline V gene encodes CDR1 MNHEY and CDR2 SMNVEV (reference sequence). V lost 3 bases and J 0 bases, leaving 14 bases between the germline ends. The CDR3 has 16 amino acids.

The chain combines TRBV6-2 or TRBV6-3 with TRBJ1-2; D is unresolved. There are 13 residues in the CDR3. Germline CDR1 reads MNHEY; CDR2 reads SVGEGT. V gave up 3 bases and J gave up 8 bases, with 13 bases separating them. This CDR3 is CASSYPGLGGYTF. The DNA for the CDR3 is TGTGCCAGCAGTTATCCCGGACTAGGCGGCTACACCTTC.

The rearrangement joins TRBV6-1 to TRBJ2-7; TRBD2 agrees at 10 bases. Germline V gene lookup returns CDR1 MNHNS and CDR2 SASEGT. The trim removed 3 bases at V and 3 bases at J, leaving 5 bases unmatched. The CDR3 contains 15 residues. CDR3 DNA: TGTGCCAGCAGTGAGGAGCGGGGGGGCCGCTACGAGCAGTACTTC. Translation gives CASSEERGGRYEQYF.

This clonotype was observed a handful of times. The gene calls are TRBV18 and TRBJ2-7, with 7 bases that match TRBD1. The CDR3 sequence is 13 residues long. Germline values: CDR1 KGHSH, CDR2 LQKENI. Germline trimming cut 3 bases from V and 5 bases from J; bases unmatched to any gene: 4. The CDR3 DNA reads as TGTGCCAGCTCACCCGACAGGGTAAACGAGCAGTACTTC. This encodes CASSPDRVNEQYF.

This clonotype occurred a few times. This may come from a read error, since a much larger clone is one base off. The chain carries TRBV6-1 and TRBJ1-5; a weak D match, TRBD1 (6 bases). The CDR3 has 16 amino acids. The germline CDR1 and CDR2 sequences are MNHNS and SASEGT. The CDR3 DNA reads TGTACCAGCAGAGAAGGGTTCGGCCAGGGGAATCAGCCCCAGCATTTT. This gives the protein CTSREGFGQGNQPQHF.

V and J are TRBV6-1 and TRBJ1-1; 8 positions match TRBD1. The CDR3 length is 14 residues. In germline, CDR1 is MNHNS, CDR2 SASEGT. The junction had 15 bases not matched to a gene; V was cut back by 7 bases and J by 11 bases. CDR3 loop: CASTPKDRGWGAFF. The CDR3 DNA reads TGTGCCAGCACCCCTAAAGACAGGGGATGGGGGGCTTTCTTT.

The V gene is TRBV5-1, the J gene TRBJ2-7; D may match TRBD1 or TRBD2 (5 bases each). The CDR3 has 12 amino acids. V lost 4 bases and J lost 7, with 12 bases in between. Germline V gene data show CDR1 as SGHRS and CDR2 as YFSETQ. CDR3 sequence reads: CASSGAGLEQYF. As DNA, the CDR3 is TGCGCCAGCAGCGGGGCAGGACTGGAGCAGTACTTC.

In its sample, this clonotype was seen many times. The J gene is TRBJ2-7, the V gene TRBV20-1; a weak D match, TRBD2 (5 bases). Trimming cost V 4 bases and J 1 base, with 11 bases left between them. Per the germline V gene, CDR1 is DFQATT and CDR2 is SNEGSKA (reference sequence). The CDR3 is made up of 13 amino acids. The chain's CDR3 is CSAKGLSSYEQYF. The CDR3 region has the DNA TGCAGTGCTAAAGGACTGTCGTCCTACGAGCAGTACTTC.

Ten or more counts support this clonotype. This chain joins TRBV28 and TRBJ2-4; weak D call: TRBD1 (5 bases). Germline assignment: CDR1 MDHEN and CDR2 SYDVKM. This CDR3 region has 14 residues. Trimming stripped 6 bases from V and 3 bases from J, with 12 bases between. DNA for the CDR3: TGTGCCAGCAGCCCCGACAGTAACAAAAACATTCAGTACTTC. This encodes CASSPDSNKNIQYF.

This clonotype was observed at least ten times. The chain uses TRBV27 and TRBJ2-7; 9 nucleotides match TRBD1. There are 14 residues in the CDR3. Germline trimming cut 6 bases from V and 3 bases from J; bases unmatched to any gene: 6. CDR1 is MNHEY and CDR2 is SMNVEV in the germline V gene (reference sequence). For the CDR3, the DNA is TGTGCCAGCAGCAAAACAGGGGGCAACTACGAGCAGTACTTC. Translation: CASSKTGGNYEQYF.

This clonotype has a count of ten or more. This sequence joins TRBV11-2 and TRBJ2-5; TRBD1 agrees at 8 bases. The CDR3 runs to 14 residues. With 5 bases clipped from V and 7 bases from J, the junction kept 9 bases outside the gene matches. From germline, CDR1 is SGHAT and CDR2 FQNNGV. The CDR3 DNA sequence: TGTGCCAGCAGCGTAGGCGGACAGGGTTGGACCCAGTACTTC. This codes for CASSVGGQGWTQYF.

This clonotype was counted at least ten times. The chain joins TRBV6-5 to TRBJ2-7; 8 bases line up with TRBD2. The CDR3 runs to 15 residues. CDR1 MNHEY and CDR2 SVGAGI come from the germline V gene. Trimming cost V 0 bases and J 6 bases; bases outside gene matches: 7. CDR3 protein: CASSYSPGGVSEQYF. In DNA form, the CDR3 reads TGTGCCAGCAGTTACTCACCGGGAGGGGTGTCCGAGCAGTACTTC.

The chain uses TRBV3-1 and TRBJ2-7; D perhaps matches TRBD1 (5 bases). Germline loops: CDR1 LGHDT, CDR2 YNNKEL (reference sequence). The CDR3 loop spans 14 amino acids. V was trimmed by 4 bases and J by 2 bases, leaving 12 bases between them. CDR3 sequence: CASSPPEGAYEQYF. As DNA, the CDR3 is TGTGCCAGCAGCCCCCCGGAAGGGGCCTACGAGCAGTACTTC.

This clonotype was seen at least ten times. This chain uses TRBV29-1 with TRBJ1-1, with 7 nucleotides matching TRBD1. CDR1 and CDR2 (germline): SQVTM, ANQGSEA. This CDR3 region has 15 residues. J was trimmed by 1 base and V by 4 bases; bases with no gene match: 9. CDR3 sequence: CSVVGKGQKNTEAFF. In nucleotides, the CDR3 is TGCAGCGTTGTTGGGAAGGGACAGAAGAACACTGAAGCTTTCTTT. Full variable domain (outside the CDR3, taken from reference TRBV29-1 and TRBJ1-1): SAVISQKPSRDICQRGTSLTIQCQVDSQVTMMFWYRQQPGQSLTLIATANQGSEATYESGFVIDKFPISRPNLTFSTLTVSNMSPEDSSIYLCSVVGKGQKNTEAFFGQGTRLTVV.

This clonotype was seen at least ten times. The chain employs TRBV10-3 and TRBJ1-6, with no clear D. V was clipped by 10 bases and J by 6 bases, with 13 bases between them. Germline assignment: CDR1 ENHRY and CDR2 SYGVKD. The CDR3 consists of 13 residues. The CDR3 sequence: CATHSGVNSPLHF. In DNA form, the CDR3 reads TGTGCCACCCACAGTGGGGTTAATTCACCCCTCCACTTT.

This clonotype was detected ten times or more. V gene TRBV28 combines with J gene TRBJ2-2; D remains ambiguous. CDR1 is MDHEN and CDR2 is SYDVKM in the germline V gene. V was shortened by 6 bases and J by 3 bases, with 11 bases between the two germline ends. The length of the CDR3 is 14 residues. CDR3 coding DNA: TGTGCCAGCAGCCTACGAGACTACACCGGGGAGCTGTTTTTT. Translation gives CASSLRDYTGELFF.

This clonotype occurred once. CDR3: CASSQGAGKDYGYTF. The DNA for the CDR3 is TGTGCCAGCAGTCAAGGAGCGGGGAAGGACTATGGCTACACCTTC. The rearrangement links TRBV6-4 to TRBJ1-2; D is uncertain. Looked up from germline, CDR1 is MRHNA and CDR2 is SNTAGT. The CDR3 covers 15 residues. Trimming took 5 bases from V and 3 from J, leaving 16 bases between them.

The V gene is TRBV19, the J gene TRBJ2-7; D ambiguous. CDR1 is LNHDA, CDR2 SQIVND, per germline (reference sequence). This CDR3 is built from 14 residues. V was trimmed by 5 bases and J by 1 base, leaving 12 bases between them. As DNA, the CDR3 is TGTGCCAGTAGTCTTACTGGCAGTTCCTACGAGCAGTACGTC. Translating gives CASSLTGSSYEQYV.